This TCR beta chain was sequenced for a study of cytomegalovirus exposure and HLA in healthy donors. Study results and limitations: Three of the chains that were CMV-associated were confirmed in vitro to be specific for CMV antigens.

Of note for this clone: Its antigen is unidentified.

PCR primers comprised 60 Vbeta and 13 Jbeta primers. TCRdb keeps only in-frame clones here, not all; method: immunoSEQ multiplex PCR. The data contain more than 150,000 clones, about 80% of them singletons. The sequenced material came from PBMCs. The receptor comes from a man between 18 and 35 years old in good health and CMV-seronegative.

CDR3 region: CATSNNPNTGELFF. The DNA of the CDR3 is TGTGCCACCAGTAACAATCCGAACACCGGGGAGCTGTTTTTT. The V and J genes are TRBV15 and TRBJ2-2; no clear D. Germline assignment: CDR1 LNHNV and CDR2 YYDKDF (reference sequence). This CDR3 has 14 residues. Between the trimmed V and J ends, which lost 6 bases and 0 bases, there was a span of 8 bases.